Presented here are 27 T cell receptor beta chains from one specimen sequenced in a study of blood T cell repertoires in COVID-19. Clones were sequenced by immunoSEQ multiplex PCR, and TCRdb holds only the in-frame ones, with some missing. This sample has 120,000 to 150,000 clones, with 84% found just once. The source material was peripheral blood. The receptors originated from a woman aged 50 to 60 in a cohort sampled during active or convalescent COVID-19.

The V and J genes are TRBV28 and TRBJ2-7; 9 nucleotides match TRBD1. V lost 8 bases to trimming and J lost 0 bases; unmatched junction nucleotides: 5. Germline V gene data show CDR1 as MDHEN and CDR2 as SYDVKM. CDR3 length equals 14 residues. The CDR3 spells CASLDRGYSYEQYF. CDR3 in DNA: TGTGCCAGCTTGGACAGGGGCTACTCCTACGAGCAGTACTTC.

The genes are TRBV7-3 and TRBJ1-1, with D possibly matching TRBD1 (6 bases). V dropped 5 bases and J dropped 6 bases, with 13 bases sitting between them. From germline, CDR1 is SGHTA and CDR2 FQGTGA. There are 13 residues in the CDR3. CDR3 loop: CASSAQGGPEAFF. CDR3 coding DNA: TGTGCCAGCAGCGCACAGGGTGGACCTGAAGCTTTCTTT.

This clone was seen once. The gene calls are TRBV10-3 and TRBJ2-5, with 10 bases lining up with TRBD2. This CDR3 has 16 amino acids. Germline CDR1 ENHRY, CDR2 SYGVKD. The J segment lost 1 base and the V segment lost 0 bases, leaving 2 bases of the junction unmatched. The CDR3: CAISESSGGGQETQYF. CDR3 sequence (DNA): TGTGCCATCAGTGAGTCAAGCGGGGGGGGCCAAGAGACCCAGTACTTC.

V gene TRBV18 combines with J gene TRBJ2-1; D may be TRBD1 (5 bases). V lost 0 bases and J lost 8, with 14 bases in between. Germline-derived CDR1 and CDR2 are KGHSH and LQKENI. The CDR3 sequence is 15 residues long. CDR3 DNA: TGTGCCAGCTCACCACCCCCCCAGGGTTTCGATGAGCAGTTCTTC. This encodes CASSPPPQGFDEQFF.

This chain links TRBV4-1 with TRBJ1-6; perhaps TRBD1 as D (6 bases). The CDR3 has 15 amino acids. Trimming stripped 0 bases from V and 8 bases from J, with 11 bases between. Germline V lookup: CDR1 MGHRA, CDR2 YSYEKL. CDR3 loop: CASSQDRTAHSPLHF. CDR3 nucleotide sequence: TGCGCCAGCAGCCAAGACCGGACAGCCCATTCACCCCTCCACTTT.

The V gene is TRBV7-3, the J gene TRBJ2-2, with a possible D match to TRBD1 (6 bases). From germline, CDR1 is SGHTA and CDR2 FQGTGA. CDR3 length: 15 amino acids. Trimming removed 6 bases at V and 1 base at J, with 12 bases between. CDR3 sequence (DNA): TGTGCCAGCAGACTGGACAGTGGGAACACCGGGGAGCTGTTTTTT. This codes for CASRLDSGNTGELFF.

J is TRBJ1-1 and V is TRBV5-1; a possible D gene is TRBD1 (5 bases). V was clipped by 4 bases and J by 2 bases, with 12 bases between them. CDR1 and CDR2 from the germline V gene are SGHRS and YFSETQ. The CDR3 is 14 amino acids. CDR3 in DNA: TGCGCCAGCAGCCACCCCGGGGGAAACACTGAAGCTTTCTTT. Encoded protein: CASSHPGGNTEAFF.

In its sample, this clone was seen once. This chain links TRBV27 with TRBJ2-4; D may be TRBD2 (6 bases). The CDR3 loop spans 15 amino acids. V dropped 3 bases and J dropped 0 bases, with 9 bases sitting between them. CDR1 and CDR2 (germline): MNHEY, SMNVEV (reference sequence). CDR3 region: CASSLGGIAKNIQYF. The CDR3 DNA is TGTGCCAGCAGTTTGGGGGGTATAGCCAAAAACATTCAGTACTTC.

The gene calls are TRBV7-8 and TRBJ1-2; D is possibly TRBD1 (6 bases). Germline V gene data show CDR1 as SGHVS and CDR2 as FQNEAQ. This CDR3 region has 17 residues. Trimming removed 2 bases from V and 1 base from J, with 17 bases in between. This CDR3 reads CASSLLGRTVNNYGYTF. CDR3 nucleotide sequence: TGTGCCAGCAGCTTATTGGGAAGGACAGTTAATAACTATGGCTACACCTTC.

CDR3 region: CASSLAGTNEQYF. DNA for the CDR3: TGTGCCAGCAGCTTGGCCGGGACTAACGAGCAGTACTTC. This sequence joins TRBV5-4 and TRBJ2-7, with 7 bases identical to TRBD2. The germline gives CDR1 SGHNT, CDR2 YYREEE (reference sequence). Trimming at V came to 0 bases and at J to 5 bases, leaving 2 bases not matched to a gene. The CDR3 runs to 13 residues. Full variable domain (missing parts from reference TRBV5-4 and TRBJ2-7): ETGVTQSPTHLIKTRGQQVTLRCSSQSGHNTVSWYQQALGQGPQFIFQYYREEENGRGNFPPRFSGLQFPNYSSELNVNALELDDSALYLCASSLAGTNEQYFGPGTRLTVT.

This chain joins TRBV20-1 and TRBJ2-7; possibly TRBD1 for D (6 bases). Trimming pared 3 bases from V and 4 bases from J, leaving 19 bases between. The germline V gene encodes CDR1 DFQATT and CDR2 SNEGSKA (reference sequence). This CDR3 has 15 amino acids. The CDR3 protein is CSASFLAQGKYEQYF. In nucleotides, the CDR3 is TGCAGTGCTAGTTTTCTCGCGCAGGGGAAATACGAGCAGTACTTC.

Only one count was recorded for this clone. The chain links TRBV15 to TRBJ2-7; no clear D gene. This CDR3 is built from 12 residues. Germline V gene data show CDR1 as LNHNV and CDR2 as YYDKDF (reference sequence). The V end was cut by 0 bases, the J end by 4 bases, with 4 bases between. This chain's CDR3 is CATSRDQYEQYF. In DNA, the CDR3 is TGTGCCACCAGCAGAGACCAGTACGAGCAGTACTTC.

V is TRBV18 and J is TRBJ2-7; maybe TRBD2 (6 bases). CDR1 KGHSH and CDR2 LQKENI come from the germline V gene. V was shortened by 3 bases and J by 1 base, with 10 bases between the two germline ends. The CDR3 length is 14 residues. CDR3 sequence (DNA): TGTGCCAGCTCACCGGTCGGGGGTTCCTACGAGCAGTACTTC. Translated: CASSPVGGSYEQYF. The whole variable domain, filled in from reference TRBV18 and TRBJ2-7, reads NAGVMQNPRHLVRRRGQEARLRCSPMKGHSHVYWYRQLPEEGLKFMVYLQKENIIDESGMPKERFSAEFPKEGPSILRIQQVVRGDSAAYFCASSPVGGSYEQYFGPGTRLTVT.

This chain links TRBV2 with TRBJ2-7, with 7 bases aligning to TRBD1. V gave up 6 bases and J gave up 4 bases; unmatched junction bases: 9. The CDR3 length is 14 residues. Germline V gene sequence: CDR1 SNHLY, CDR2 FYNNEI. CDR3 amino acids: CASSDRELGYEQYF. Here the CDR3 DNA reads TGTGCCAGCAGCGACAGGGAACTAGGATACGAGCAGTACTTC.

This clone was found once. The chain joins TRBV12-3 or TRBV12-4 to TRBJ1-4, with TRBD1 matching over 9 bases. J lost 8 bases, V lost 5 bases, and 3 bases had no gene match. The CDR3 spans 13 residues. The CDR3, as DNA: TGTGCCAGCAGTCAACAGGGGGCCGAAAAACTGTTTTTT. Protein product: CASSQQGAEKLFF.

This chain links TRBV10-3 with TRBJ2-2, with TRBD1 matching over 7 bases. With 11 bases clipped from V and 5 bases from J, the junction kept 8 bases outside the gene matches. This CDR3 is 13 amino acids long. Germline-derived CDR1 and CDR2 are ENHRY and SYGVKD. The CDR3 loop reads CAAHRGTTGELFF. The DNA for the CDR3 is TGTGCCGCGCACAGGGGAACTACCGGGGAGCTGTTTTTT.

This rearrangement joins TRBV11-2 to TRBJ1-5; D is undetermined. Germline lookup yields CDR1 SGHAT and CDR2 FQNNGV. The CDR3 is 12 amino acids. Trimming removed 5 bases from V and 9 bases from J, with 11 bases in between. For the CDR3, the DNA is TGTGCCAGCAGCCCGGTTTCAGGGCCCCAGCATTTT. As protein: CASSPVSGPQHF.

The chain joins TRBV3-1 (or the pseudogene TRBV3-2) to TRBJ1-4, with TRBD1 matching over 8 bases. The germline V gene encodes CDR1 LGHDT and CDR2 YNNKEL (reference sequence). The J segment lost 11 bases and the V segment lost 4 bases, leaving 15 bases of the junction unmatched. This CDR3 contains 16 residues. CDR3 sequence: CASSPPRGQGMEKLFF. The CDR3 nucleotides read TGTGCCAGCAGCCCGCCCCGAGGACAGGGCATGGAGAAACTGTTTTTT.

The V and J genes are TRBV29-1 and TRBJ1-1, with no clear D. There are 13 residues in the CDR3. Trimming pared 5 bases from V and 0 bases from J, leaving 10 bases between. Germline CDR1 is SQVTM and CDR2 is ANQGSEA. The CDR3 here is CSVTEIMNTEAFF. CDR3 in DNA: TGCAGCGTTACAGAGATCATGAACACTGAAGCTTTCTTT.

In DNA, the CDR3 is TGTGCCAGCAGCCACGGAGGACAGGCTGGCCAAGAGACCCAGTACTTC. It translates to CASSHGGQAGQETQYF. The J gene is TRBJ2-5, the V gene TRBV3-1 (or the pseudogene TRBV3-2), with 7 bases lining up with TRBD1. V lost 3 bases, J lost 1 base, and 8 bases stayed unmatched. Germline CDR1 is LGHDT and CDR2 is YNNKEL (reference sequence). This CDR3 region has 16 residues.

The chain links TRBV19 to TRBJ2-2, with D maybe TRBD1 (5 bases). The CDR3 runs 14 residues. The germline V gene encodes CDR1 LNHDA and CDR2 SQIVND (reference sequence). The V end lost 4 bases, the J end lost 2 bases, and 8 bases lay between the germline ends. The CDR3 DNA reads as TGTGCCAGTAGTACGGACATTAACACCGGGGAGCTGTTTTTT. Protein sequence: CASSTDINTGELFF. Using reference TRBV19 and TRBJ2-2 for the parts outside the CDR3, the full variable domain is DGGITQSPKYLFRKEGQNVTLSCEQNLNHDAMYWYRQDPGQGLRLIYYSQIVNDFQKGDIAEGYSVSREKKESFPLTVTSAQKNPTAFYLCASSTDINTGELFFGEGSRLTVL.

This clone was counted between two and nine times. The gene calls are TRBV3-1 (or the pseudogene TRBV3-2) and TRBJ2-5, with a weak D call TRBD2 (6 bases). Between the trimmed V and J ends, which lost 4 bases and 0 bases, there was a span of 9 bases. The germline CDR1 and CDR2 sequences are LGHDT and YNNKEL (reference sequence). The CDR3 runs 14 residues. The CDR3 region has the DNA TGTGCCAGCAGCCCCCCGGGGGACCAAGAGACCCAGTACTTC. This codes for CASSPPGDQETQYF.

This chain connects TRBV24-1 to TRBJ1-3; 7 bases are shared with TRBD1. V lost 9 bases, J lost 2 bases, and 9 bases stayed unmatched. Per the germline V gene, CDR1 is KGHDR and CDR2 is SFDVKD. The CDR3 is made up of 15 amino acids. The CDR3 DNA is TGTGCCACCGAGCAATATACAGGGGCTGGAAACACCATATATTTT. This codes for CATEQYTGAGNTIYF.

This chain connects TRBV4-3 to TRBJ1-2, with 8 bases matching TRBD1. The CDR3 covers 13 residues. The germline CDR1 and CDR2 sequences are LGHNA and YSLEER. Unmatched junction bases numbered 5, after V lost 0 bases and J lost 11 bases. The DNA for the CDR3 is TGCGCCAGCAGCCAAGATGACAGGGGCCCTTACACCTTC. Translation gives CASSQDDRGPYTF.

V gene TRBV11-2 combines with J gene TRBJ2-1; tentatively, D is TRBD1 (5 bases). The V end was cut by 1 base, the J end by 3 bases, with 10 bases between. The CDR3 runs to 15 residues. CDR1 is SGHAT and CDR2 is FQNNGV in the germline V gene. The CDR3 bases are TGTGCCAGCAGCTTAGGACAGTCGGACTACAATGAGCAGTTCTTC. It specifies CASSLGQSDYNEQFF.

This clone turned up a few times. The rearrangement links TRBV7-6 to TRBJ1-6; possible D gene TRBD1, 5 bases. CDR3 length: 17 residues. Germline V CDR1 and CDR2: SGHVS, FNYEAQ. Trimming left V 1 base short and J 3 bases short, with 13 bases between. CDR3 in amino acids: CASSLEDSGFYNSPLHF. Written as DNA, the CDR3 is TGTGCCAGCAGCTTAGAAGACTCAGGGTTCTATAATTCACCCCTCCACTTT.

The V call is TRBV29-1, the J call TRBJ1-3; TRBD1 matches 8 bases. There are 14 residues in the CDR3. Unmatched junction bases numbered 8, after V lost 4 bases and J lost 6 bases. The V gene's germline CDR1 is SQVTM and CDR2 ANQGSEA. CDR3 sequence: CSVVTDRELNTIYF. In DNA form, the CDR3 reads TGCAGCGTTGTAACGGACAGGGAGCTAAACACCATATATTTT.